These 5 T cell receptor beta chains originate from one sample sequenced in a study of CD8 T cells in Susac syndrome. RNA in amounts of about 0.45 to 1 ug was reverse transcribed with random hexamers. TCRdb re-called the immunoSEQ multiplex PCR reads through MiXCR, storing one row per CDR3 protein. Of roughly 330,000 distinct CDR3 sequences listed, 92% are singletons. The sample taken for sequencing was CD4+ T cells from PBMCs. The source is a human donor with multiple sclerosis.

A single count supports this clonotype. The chain combines TRBV12-3 or TRBV12-4 with TRBJ2-7; the match to TRBD1 covers 8 bases. CDR3 size: 13 residues. V shed 6 bases and J 6 bases; nucleotides not matched to a gene: 7. The CDR3 DNA is TGTGCCAGCAGCCGACAGGGGTCGGGCGAGCAGTACTTC. Residues: CASSRQGSGEQYF.

The V call is TRBV5-1, the J call TRBJ2-1, with 13 bases fitting TRBD2. Trimming took 3 bases from V and 11 from J; bases not matched to a gene: 14. This CDR3 is built from 17 residues. The germline gives CDR1 SGHRS, CDR2 YFSETQ. The CDR3 nucleotides read TGCGCCAGCAGCTCGGGAAGAAATGGGGGACTAGCGGGGAAGCAGTTCTTC. Its protein product is CASSSGRNGGLAGKQFF.

The chain links TRBV6-1 to TRBJ2-3; 10 bases agree with TRBD2. Germline V gene sequence: CDR1 MNHNS, CDR2 SASEGT. This CDR3 region has 18 residues. J was trimmed by 0 bases and V by 6 bases; bases with no gene match: 12. Written as DNA, the CDR3 is TGTGCCAGCAGCCTTGGACTAGCGGACCTCTTTAGCACAGATACGCAGTATTTT. As protein: CASSLGLADLFSTDTQYF.

This clonotype was detected once. The J gene is TRBJ2-3, the V gene TRBV6-4; no clear D gene. The CDR3 has 14 residues. CDR1 and CDR2 (germline): MRHNA, SNTAGT. V was clipped by 7 bases and J by 0 bases, with 11 bases between them. The CDR3 sequence: CASKTTDSTDTQYF. The CDR3 nucleotides are TGTGCCAGCAAGACCACCGATAGCACAGATACGCAGTATTTT.

This clonotype was counted between two and nine times. The chain uses TRBV11-2 and TRBJ2-2, with unresolved D. Germline CDR1 is SGHAT and CDR2 is FQNNGV. This CDR3 spans 13 amino acids. Trimming stripped 3 bases from V and 0 bases from J, with 2 bases between. CDR3 in DNA: TGTGCCAGCAGCTTTACGAACACCGGGGAGCTGTTTTTT. It specifies CASSFTNTGELFF.